This T cell receptor (beta chain) originates from a study of shared clonotypes between healthy human individuals. Looking at the study overall: CD4 naive cells filled three plates per donor, CD4 memory three, CD8 naive two and CD8 memory one. General study points: A handful of donors shared approximately 5% of their naive CD4 clonotypes.

V trimming: 5 bases; J trimming: 0 bases; junction bases outside the gene matches: 4. Germline V gene data show CDR1 as MDHEN and CDR2 as SYDVKM. The CDR3 loop spans 15 amino acids. Only one count was recorded for this clone. Its antigen remains unknown. Clones were sequenced by immunoSEQ multiplex PCR, and TCRdb holds only the in-frame ones, with some missing. The table has 2 million to 2.5 million clones, approximately 96% seen once; the top ten hold 0.1% to 0.15%. V usage is TRBV28 and J usage is TRBJ2-5, with TRBD2 matching over 9 bases. The receptor comes from a young man in good health. Sequenced: naive CD4+ T cells sorted from blood. Sample subset: CD45RA+ positively selected. Here the CDR3 DNA reads TGTGCCAGCAGTCCCGGACTAGCGCACCAAGAGACCCAGTACTTC. Residues: CASSPGLAHQETQYF.